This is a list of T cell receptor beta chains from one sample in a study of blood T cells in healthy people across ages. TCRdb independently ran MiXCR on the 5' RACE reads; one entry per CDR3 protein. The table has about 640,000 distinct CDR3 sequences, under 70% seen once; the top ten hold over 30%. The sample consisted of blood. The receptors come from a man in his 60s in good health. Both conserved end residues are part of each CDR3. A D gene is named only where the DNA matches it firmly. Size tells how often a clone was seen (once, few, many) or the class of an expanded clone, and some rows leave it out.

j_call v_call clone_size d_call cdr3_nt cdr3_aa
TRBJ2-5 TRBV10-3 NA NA TGTGCCATCAGTGAGTCAGAAGGGAGGTGGCAAGAGACCCAGTACTTC CAISESEGRWQETQYF
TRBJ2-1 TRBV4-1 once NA TGCGCCAGCAGCCAGGGTCATTTTAGGCGAGGCGGGACAAACAATGAGCAGTTCTTC CASSQGHFRRGGTNNEQFF
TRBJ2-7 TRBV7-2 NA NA TGTGCCAGCAGCTCATTCTTTGGGGTATACGAGCAGTACTTC CASSSFFGVYEQYF
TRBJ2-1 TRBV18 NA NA TGTGCCAGCTCACCCTCGGGAGTCTACAATGAGCAGTTCTTC CASSPSGVYNEQFF
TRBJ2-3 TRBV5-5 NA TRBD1 TGTGCCAGCAGCTTGGCGGGACAGGGGGCTACAGATACGCAGTATTTT CASSLAGQGATDTQYF
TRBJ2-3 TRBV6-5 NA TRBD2 TGTGCCAGCAGTTACACCGGGACTAGCTTTGATACGCAGTATTTT CASSYTGTSFDTQYF
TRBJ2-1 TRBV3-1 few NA TGTGCCAGCAGCCAAGGGGCCGGGACGCAGACTCGGTTCTTC CASSQGAGTQTRFF
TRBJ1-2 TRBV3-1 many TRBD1 TGTGCCAGCAGCACCGGGACAGCTGGCTACACCTTC CASSTGTAGYTF
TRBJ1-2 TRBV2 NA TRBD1 TGTGCCAGCAGTCCGGACAGGGAGTCAGATGGCTACACCTTC CASSPDRESDGYTF
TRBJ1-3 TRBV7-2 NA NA TGTGCCAGCAGCCCGCGGACTGCGGCCTCTGGAAACACCATATATTTT CASSPRTAASGNTIYF
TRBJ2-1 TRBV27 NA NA TGTGCCAGCAGTTTTGGGGGCGGGTTTGAGCAGTTCTTC CASSFGGGFEQFF
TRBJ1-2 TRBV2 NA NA TGTGCCAGCAGTGAAGCTACTGGCGGCTATGGCTACACCTTC CASSEATGGYGYTF
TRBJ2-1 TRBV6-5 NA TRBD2 TGTGCCACCTGCCGGGGACTAGCGGTCTACAATGAGCAGTTCTTC CATCRGLAVYNEQFF
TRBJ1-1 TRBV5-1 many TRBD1 TGTGCCAGCAGCTCCGGACAGGGGAACACTGAAGCTTTCTTT CASSSGQGNTEAFF
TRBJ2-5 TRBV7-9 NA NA TGTGCCAGCAGCCCGCAAGCGCAGGAGACCCAGTACTTC CASSPQAQETQYF
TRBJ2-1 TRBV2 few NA TGTGCCAGCACACAGGAGTCTTCCTACAATGAGCAGTTCTTC CASTQESSYNEQFF
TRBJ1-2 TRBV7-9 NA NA TGTGCCAGCAGCCCTACGCCGGAAACCTTCTATGGCTACACCTTC CASSPTPETFYGYTF
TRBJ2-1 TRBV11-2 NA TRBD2 TGTGCCAGCTCCAAAAACGGACTAGCGGGGGTATCTTCTTACAATGAGCAGTTCTTC CASSKNGLAGVSSYNEQFF
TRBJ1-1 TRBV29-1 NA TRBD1 TGCAGCGTGGAAGGCAGGGGGACGGCTGAAGCTTTCTTT CSVEGRGTAEAFF
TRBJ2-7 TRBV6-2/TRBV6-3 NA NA TGTGCCAGCAGTTACCCGGCCTACGAGCAGTACTTC CASSYPAYEQYF
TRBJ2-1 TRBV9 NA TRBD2 TGTGCCAGCAGCGTAGCCGGGACTAGCGGGGTCTTCGATGAGCAGTTCTTC CASSVAGTSGVFDEQFF
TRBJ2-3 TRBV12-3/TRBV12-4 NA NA TGTGCCAGCATCCCGGGGTGGGATGCTGGCACAGATACGCAGTATTTT CASIPGWDAGTDTQYF